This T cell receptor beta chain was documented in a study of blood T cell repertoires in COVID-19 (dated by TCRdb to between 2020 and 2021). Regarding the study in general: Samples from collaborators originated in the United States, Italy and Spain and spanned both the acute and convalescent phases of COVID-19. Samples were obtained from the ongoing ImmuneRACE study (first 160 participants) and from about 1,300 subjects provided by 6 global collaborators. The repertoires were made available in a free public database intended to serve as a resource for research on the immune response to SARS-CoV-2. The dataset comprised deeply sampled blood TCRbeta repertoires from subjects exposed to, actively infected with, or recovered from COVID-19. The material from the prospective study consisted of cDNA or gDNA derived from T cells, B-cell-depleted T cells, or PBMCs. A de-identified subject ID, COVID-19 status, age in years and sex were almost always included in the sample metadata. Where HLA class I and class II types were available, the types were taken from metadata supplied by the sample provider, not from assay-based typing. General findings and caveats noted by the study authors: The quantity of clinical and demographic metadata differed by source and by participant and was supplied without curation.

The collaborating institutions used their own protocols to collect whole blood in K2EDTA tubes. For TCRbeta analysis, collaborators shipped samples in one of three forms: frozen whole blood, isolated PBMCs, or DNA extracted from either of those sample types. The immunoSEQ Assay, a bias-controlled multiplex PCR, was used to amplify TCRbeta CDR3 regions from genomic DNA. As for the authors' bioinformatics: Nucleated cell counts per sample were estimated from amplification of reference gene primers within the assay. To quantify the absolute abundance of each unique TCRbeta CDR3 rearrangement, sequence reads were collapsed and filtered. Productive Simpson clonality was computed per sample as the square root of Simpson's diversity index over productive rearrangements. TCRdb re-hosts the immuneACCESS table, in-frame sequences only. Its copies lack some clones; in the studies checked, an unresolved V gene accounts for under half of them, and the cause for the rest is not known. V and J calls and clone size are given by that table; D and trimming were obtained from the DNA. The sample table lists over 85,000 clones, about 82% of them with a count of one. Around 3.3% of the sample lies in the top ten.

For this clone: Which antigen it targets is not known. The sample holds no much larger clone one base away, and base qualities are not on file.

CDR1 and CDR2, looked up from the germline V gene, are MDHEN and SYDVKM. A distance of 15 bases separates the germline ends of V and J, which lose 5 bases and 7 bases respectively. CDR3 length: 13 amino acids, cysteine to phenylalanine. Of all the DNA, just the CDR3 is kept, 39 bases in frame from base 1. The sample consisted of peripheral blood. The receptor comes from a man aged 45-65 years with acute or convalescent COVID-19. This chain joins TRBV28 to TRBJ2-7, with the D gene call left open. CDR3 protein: CASSGPSLEEQYF. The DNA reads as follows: TGTGCCAGCAGTGGTCCCAGCTTGGAGGAGCAGTACTTC.